This T cell receptor beta chain was sequenced in a study of OX40 agonist ivuxolimab in advanced cancers. About the study: Ivuxolimab, an antibody that agonizes OX40 (CD134), was administered to the patients. Study findings and constraints: In CD8+ T cells, expanded clones were on average more numerous than in CD4+.

TCRdb's table, derived via immunoSEQ multiplex PCR, lists solely in-frame clones and lacks some. The table lists fewer than 65,000 clones, about 89% of them singletons. As for this clone: Its antigen is unidentified.

Trimming stripped 5 bases from V and 4 bases from J, with 11 bases between. CDR3 length equals 13 residues. Germline V gene data show CDR1 as SGHNT and CDR2 as YENEEA. Patients who had autoimmune disease history or got systemic immunosuppression were left out. Blood samples were obtained at baseline, cycle 4 day 1, and cycle 7 day 1. The chain is built from TRBV11-3 and TRBJ1-1; D unresolved. The sample consisted of CD4+ or CD8+ T cells sorted from blood, taken in a trial of the OX40 agonist ivuxolimab. This clonotype was sampled from an adult with an advanced solid tumor such as melanoma, head and neck, liver or kidney cancer. CDR3 in DNA: TGTGCCAGCAGCCGCGGGGATAGCACTGAAGCTTTCTTT. This sequence encodes CASSRGDSTEAFF.